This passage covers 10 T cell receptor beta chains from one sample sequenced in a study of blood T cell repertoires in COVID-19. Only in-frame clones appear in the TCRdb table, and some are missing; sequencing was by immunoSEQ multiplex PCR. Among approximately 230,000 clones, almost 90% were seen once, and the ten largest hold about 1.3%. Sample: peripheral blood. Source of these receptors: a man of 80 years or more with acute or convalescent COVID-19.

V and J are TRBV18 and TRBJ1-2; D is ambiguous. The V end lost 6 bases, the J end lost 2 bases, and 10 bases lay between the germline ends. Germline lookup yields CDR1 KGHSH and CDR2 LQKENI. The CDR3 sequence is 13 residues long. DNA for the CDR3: TGTGCCAGCTCGCCCGGGTTCAACTATGGCTACACCTTC. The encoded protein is CASSPGFNYGYTF.

Here the CDR3 reads CASSLRLGAGGTTYEQYF. As DNA, the CDR3 is TGCGCCAGCAGCCTAAGATTGGGGGCAGGGGGCACCACCTACGAGCAGTACTTC. The V gene is TRBV4-1, the J gene TRBJ2-7; 8 bases align to TRBD1. The CDR3 totals 18 residues. The junction had 16 bases not matched to a gene; V was cut back by 4 bases and J by 2 bases. Germline CDR1 is MGHRA and CDR2 is YSYEKL.

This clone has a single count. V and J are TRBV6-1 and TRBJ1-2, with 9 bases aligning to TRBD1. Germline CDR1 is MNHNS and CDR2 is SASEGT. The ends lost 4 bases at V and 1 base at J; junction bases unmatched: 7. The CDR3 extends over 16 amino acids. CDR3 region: CASSVLGQGINYGYTF. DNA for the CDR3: TGTGCCAGCAGTGTTCTAGGACAGGGGATTAACTATGGCTACACCTTC.

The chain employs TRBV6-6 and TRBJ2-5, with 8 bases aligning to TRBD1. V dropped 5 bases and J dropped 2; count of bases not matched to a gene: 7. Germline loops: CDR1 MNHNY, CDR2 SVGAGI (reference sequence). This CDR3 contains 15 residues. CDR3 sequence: CASSVRGQGQETQYF. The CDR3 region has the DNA TGTGCCAGCAGTGTCAGGGGGCAGGGGCAAGAGACCCAGTACTTC.

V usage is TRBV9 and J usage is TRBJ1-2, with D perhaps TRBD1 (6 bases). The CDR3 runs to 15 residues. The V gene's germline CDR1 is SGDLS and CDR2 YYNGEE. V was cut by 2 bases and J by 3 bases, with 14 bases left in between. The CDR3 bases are TGTGCCAGCAGCGTGAACCAGGGGATGGACTATGGCTACACCTTC. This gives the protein CASSVNQGMDYGYTF.

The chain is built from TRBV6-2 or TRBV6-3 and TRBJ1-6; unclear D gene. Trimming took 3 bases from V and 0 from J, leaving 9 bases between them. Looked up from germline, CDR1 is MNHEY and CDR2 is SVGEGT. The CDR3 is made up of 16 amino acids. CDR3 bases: TGTGCCAGCAGTTATGGTGGGAGCTCCTATAATTCACCCCTCCACTTT. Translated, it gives CASSYGGSSYNSPLHF.

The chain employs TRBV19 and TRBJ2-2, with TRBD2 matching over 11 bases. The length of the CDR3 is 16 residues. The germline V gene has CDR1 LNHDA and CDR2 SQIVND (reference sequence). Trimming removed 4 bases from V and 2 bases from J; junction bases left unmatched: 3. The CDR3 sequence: CASSRLAGSNTGELFF. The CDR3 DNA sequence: TGTGCCAGTAGTAGACTAGCGGGATCTAACACCGGGGAGCTGTTTTTT. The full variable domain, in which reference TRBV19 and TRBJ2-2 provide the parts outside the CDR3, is DGGITQSPKYLFRKEGQNVTLSCEQNLNHDAMYWYRQDPGQGLRLIYYSQIVNDFQKGDIAEGYSVSREKKESFPLTVTSAQKNPTAFYLCASSRLAGSNTGELFFGEGSRLTVL.

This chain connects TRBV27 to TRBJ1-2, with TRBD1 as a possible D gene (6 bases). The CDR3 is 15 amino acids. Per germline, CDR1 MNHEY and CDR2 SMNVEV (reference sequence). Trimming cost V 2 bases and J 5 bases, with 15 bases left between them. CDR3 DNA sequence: TGTGCCAGCAGTTTAATCGGGGGGCAGAAGTATGGCTACACCTTC. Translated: CASSLIGGQKYGYTF.

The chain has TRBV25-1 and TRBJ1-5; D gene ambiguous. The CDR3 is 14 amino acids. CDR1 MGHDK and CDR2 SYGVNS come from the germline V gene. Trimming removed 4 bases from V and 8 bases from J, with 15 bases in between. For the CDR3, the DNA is TGTGCCAGCAGTGCCCCAGGAAGTTGGGAGCCCCAGCATTTT. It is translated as CASSAPGSWEPQHF.

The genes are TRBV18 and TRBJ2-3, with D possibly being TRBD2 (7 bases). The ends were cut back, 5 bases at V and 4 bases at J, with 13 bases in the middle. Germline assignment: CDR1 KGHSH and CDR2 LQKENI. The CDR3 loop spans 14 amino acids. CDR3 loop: CASSRGGGPDTQYF. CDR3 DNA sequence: TGTGCCAGCTCAAGGGGAGGGGGTCCAGATACGCAGTATTTT.